Following are 22 T cell receptor beta chains from one sample sequenced in a study of blood T cell repertoires in COVID-19. Measured with immunoSEQ multiplex PCR; TCRdb has only the in-frame clones, and not every one. The top ten hold around 4.8% of the sample, which has under 80,000 clones, roughly 80% seen once. Sequenced sample: peripheral blood. The receptor set was obtained from a woman aged 80 or over with active or convalescent COVID-19.

This clone is a singleton in its sample. The rearrangement uses TRBV19 and TRBJ2-3; D is unclear. The ends were cut back, 2 bases at V and 5 bases at J, with 8 bases in the middle. From germline, CDR1 is LNHDA and CDR2 SQIVND (reference sequence). The CDR3 has 13 amino acids. CDR3 in DNA: TGTGCCAGTAGTATAATTAGTCAAGATACGCAGTATTTT. Protein product: CASSIISQDTQYF.

The chain employs TRBV6-5 and TRBJ1-1; 10 positions match TRBD1. The CDR3 is 14 amino acids. V lost 6 bases to trimming and J lost 1 base; unmatched junction nucleotides: 2. The germline CDR1 and CDR2 sequences are MNHEY and SVGAGI. CDR3 amino acids: CASSRDRGNTEAFF. The CDR3 DNA reads TGTGCCAGCAGCCGGGACAGGGGGAACACTGAAGCTTTCTTT.

The genes are TRBV11-2 and TRBJ1-1; TRBD1 matches at 8 bases. Losses at the gene ends were 6 bases for V and 1 base for J; bases not matched to a gene: 10. This CDR3 comprises 16 residues. CDR1 and CDR2 (germline): SGHAT, FQNNGV. CDR3 in amino acids: CASRRIQGAANTEAFF. The CDR3 DNA reads TGTGCCAGCAGGCGGATTCAGGGGGCTGCGAACACTGAAGCTTTCTTT.

The chain is built from TRBV7-2 and TRBJ1-3; D is unresolved. The V end was cut by 1 base, the J end by 0 bases, with 10 bases between. Per germline, CDR1 SGHTA and CDR2 FQGNSA. The CDR3 consists of 16 residues. Here the CDR3 reads CASSLEPPLSGNTIYF. Here the CDR3 DNA reads TGTGCCAGCAGCTTAGAGCCTCCCCTCTCTGGAAACACCATATATTTT.

This chain links TRBV4-1 with TRBJ1-2, with TRBD1 identical over 7 bases. J was trimmed by 4 bases and V by 2 bases; bases with no gene match: 7. There are 15 residues in the CDR3. Germline V gives CDR1 MGHRA, CDR2 YSYEKL. The CDR3 nucleotides are TGCGCCAGCAGCCAAAATTCGGGACAGACCTATGGCTACACCTTC. It codes for CASSQNSGQTYGYTF.

The chain joins TRBV30 to TRBJ2-7; tentative D call: TRBD1 (5 bases). Per the germline V gene, CDR1 is GTSNPN and CDR2 is SVGIG (reference sequence). V lost 3 bases to trimming and J lost 0 bases, with 9 bases between them. The CDR3 runs 13 residues. CDR3 sequence (DNA): TGTGCCTGGAGAAGACAGAGCTCCTACGAGCAGTACTTC. This codes for CAWRRQSSYEQYF.

The chain uses TRBV11-1 and TRBJ2-2; 13 nucleotides line up with TRBD2. V shed 6 bases, J shed 5 bases, and the junction held 0 bases outside the gene matches. The CDR3 runs to 14 residues. Germline V gives CDR1 SGHAT, CDR2 FQDESV (reference sequence). The CDR3 nucleotides read TGTGCCAGCAGACTAGCGGGGGGGACCGGGGAGCTGTTTTTT. Translating it yields CASRLAGGTGELFF. Full variable domain (remainder filled in from reference TRBV11-1 and TRBJ2-2): EAEVAQSPRYKITEKSQAVAFWCDPISGHATLYWYRQILGQGPELLVQFQDESVVDDSQLPKDRFSAERLKGVDSTLKIQPAELGDSAMYLCASRLAGGTGELFFGEGSRLTVL.

CDR3 nucleotide sequence: TGTGCCAGCAGCTTGAGACTAGCGGGAAGAAACGAGCAGTACTTC. It translates to CASSLRLAGRNEQYF. The chain carries TRBV7-8 and TRBJ2-7; 11 bases agree with TRBD2. Germline CDR1 SGHVS, CDR2 FQNEAQ. The V segment lost 3 bases and the J segment 5 bases; nucleotides outside the gene matches: 6. CDR3 length: 15 amino acids.

This clone has a handful of counts. In nucleotides, the CDR3 is TGTGCCAGCAGTGCGGGACTAGCGGGGGGGAGCACAGATACGCAGTATTTT. Amino acids: CASSAGLAGGSTDTQYF. V gene TRBV6-1 combines with J gene TRBJ2-3, with 16 bases identical to TRBD2. V trimming: 4 bases; J trimming: 0 bases; junction bases outside the gene matches: 1. CDR3 length: 17 residues. Germline V gene lookup returns CDR1 MNHNS and CDR2 SASEGT.

V is TRBV28 and J is TRBJ1-2; 8 nucleotides match TRBD1. Germline trimming cut 4 bases from V and 5 bases from J; bases unmatched to any gene: 6. The V gene's germline CDR1 is MDHEN and CDR2 SYDVKM. CDR3 length: 14 amino acids. The CDR3 spells CASSSPGQAYGYTF. Written as DNA, the CDR3 is TGTGCCAGCAGTTCGCCGGGACAGGCGTATGGCTACACCTTC.

This chain uses TRBV28 with TRBJ1-2; 8 nucleotides match TRBD1. CDR1 is MDHEN and CDR2 is SYDVKM in the germline V gene. J was trimmed by 1 base and V by 4 bases; bases with no gene match: 11. This CDR3 has 17 residues. CDR3 region: CASSSDRVSRINYGYTF. The DNA of the CDR3 is TGTGCCAGCAGTTCGGACAGGGTCAGTCGAATTAACTATGGCTACACCTTC.

This chain connects TRBV19 to TRBJ2-7, with TRBD1 matching over 9 bases. CDR1 and CDR2 from the germline V gene are LNHDA and SQIVND (reference sequence). The junction had 10 bases not matched to a gene; V was cut back by 6 bases and J by 7 bases. CDR3 length equals 14 residues. CDR3 residues: CASRTGQGKGEQYF. The CDR3 coding sequence is TGTGCCAGTAGGACGGGACAGGGAAAAGGGGAGCAGTACTTC.

The chain employs TRBV28 and TRBJ1-5; 7 nucleotides line up with TRBD1. CDR1 MDHEN and CDR2 SYDVKM come from the germline V gene. The CDR3 covers 14 residues. J lost 5 bases, V lost 5 bases, and 6 bases had no gene match. The CDR3 coding sequence is TGTGCCAGCAGTAAGGACAGGTTTTATCAGCCCCAGCATTTT. Protein sequence: CASSKDRFYQPQHF.

This rearrangement joins TRBV5-6 to TRBJ1-2, with D uncertain. Trimming removed 4 bases from V and 4 bases from J, with 17 bases in between. This CDR3 has 15 residues. Germline CDR1 reads SGHDT; CDR2 reads YYEEEE. The CDR3 region is CASSPGPDKLYGYTF. The CDR3 DNA reads as TGTGCCAGCAGCCCTGGCCCCGACAAGCTCTATGGCTACACCTTC.

This chain links TRBV23-1 with TRBJ2-6; 8 positions match TRBD1. TRBV23-1 is noted as an ORF with a role that remains uncertain. Trimming cost V 6 bases and J 0 bases; bases outside gene matches: 22. This CDR3 has 22 residues. CDR3 in amino acids: CASSPMFGTGDEGASGANVLTF. The CDR3 nucleotides read TGCGCCAGCAGCCCGATGTTCGGGACAGGTGACGAAGGGGCCTCTGGGGCCAACGTCCTGACTTTC.

This clone was observed a handful of times. This chain links TRBV6-5 with TRBJ2-1; 8 positions agree with TRBD1. With V trimmed by 5 bases and J by 1 base, 4 bases remained unmatched. Germline CDR1 and CDR2: MNHEY and SVGAGI. CDR3 length: 15 residues. CDR3 nucleotide sequence: TGTGCCAGCAGTAAGGACAGGGCTTCCTACAATGAGCAGTTCTTC. The encoded protein is CASSKDRASYNEQFF.

In this sample, this clone turned up once. This rearrangement joins TRBV24-1 to TRBJ1-3, with D unclear. CDR1 and CDR2 (germline): KGHDR, SFDVKD. Trimming took off 1 base at V and 0 bases at J, with 18 bases between the two ends. The CDR3 has 19 residues. CDR3: CATSDFALPQRSSGNTIYF. The CDR3 bases are TGTGCCACCAGTGATTTCGCACTCCCTCAGCGGAGCTCTGGAAACACCATATATTTT.

The CDR3 loop is CASSLTGKNSEQYF. CDR3 sequence (DNA): TGTGCCAGCAGTCTGACAGGGAAAAATAGCGAGCAGTACTTC. The chain is built from TRBV6-5 and TRBJ2-7, with 7 positions matching TRBD1. Trimming removed 5 bases from V and 6 bases from J; junction bases left unmatched: 10. Germline V gene data show CDR1 as MNHEY and CDR2 as SVGAGI. The CDR3 is made up of 14 amino acids.

V is TRBV7-2 and J is TRBJ2-7, with TRBD1 matching 11 bases. There are 15 residues in the CDR3. J lost 7 bases, V lost 5 bases, and 10 bases had no gene match. Germline CDR1 and CDR2: SGHTA and FQGNSA. Here the CDR3 DNA reads TGTGCCAGCAGCCCAATCGGACAGGGGGCAGGAGAGCAGTACTTC. It specifies CASSPIGQGAGEQYF.

The count of this clone is one. The J gene is TRBJ2-5, the V gene TRBV13; 9 nucleotides match TRBD2. CDR1 and CDR2 from the germline V gene are PRHDT and FYEKMQ (reference sequence). V lost 5 bases, J lost 3 bases, and 7 bases stayed unmatched. The length of the CDR3 is 15 residues. The CDR3 nucleotides are TGTGCCAGCAGCCCCCCCGGGACTAGCAAAGAGACCCAGTACTTC. This translates into CASSPPGTSKETQYF.

The chain is built from TRBV15 and TRBJ2-5; a possible D gene is TRBD2 (6 bases). This CDR3 comprises 15 residues. CDR1 LNHNV and CDR2 YYDKDF come from the germline V gene (reference sequence). V dropped 3 bases and J dropped 5 bases, with 16 bases sitting between them. Here the CDR3 DNA reads TGTGCCACCAGCAGCGGGGGAAGCGGGCGGGAGACCCAGTACTTC. This translates into CATSSGGSGRETQYF.

This chain joins TRBV7-9 and TRBJ2-7; 7 bases fit TRBD1. Germline V CDR1 and CDR2: SEHNR, FQNEAQ (reference sequence). CDR3 size: 13 residues. The V and J ends lost 9 bases and 2 bases, in that order; junction bases with no gene match: 7. CDR3 DNA: TGTGCCAGTACACAGGGGTCAACCTACGAGCAGTACTTC. It yields the protein CASTQGSTYEQYF.